Listed here are 32 T cell receptor beta chains from one sample, sequenced in a study of CXCR4 blockade with PD-1 therapy in pancreatic cancer. Some clones are missing from TCRdb's copy, which holds only in-frame ones; the method was immunoSEQ multiplex PCR. This table holds 3,800 or so clones, approximately 50% found once. Sequencing used tumor tissue. These receptors were obtained from a human donor with pancreatic ductal adenocarcinoma.

The rearrangement uses TRBV18 and TRBJ2-1; D gene unclear. This CDR3 has 14 amino acids. V was cut by 6 bases and J by 8 bases, with 17 bases left in between. Germline V lookup: CDR1 KGHSH, CDR2 LQKENI. The DNA of the CDR3 is TGTGCCAGCTCTAAGTTGTCCCGCGCCCATGAGCAGTTCTTC. This translates into CASSKLSRAHEQFF.

This chain uses TRBV19 with TRBJ2-3, with a tentative D call TRBD1 (6 bases). CDR1 and CDR2 from the germline V gene are LNHDA and SQIVND (reference sequence). The V gene lost 3 bases and the J gene lost 4 bases, with 11 bases spanning the gap. This CDR3 has 14 residues. In DNA, the CDR3 is TGTGCCAGTAGTATCGGCCAGGGGTCAGATACGCAGTATTTT. This sequence encodes CASSIGQGSDTQYF.

In its sample, this clone was seen a few times. This chain links TRBV19 with TRBJ1-2; 8 bases line up with TRBD1. Trimming took 6 bases from V and 5 from J; bases not matched to a gene: 8. CDR1 LNHDA and CDR2 SQIVND come from the germline V gene (reference sequence). CDR3 length equals 14 residues. The CDR3 here is CASSSPDRGYGYTF. The DNA of the CDR3 is TGTGCCAGTAGCTCCCCAGACAGGGGATATGGCTACACCTTC.

This clone was observed a handful of times. The DNA includes a base that is either unread or ambiguous, and X takes the place of its residue. The rearrangement links TRBV30 to TRBJ1-2; no firm D call. The CDR3 extends over 12 amino acids. V lost 5 bases and J lost 2, with 9 bases in between. CDR1 is GTSNPN and CDR2 is SVGIG in the germline V gene (reference sequence). CDR3: CAWEXENYGYTF. In DNA, the CDR3 is TGTGCCTGGGAGGKGGAAAACTATGGCTACACCTTC.

V gene TRBV19 combines with J gene TRBJ2-1; 8 bases line up with TRBD2. Germline CDR1 and CDR2: LNHDA and SQIVND (reference sequence). This CDR3 region has 15 residues. The ends lost 7 bases at V and 0 bases at J; junction bases unmatched: 5. CDR3 residues: CASTLSGSSYNEQFF. The CDR3 region has the DNA TGTGCCAGTACCCTGAGCGGGAGCTCCTACAATGAGCAGTTCTTC.

This rearrangement joins TRBV10-2 to TRBJ2-1; 7 nucleotides agree with TRBD2. Trimming took 3 bases from V and 7 from J; bases not matched to a gene: 6. Germline-derived CDR1 and CDR2 are WSHSY and SAAADI. CDR3 length equals 14 residues. CDR3 loop: CASSDALGRNEQFF. Written as DNA, the CDR3 is TGCGCCAGCAGTGATGCACTCGGGAGGAATGAGCAGTTCTTC.

This clone turned up a few times. The V call is TRBV5-1, the J call TRBJ1-2; D ambiguous. Germline assignment: CDR1 SGHRS and CDR2 YFSETQ. Trimming removed 4 bases from V and 4 bases from J, with 20 bases in between. This CDR3 comprises 16 residues. In nucleotides, the CDR3 is TGCGCCAGCAGCCCTTATATGGCACCCAATATCTATGGCTACACCTTC. Residues: CASSPYMAPNIYGYTF.

The chain employs TRBV19 and TRBJ2-5, with 9 bases identical to TRBD1. J gave up 3 bases and V 4 bases, and 12 bases lay outside the gene matches. This CDR3 contains 17 residues. The V gene's germline CDR1 is LNHDA and CDR2 SQIVND (reference sequence). The CDR3 nucleotides read TGTGCCAGTAGTAGGGGACAGGGAACGGATTGGGAAGAGACCCAGTACTTC. It encodes CASSRGQGTDWEETQYF.

The chain employs TRBV12-5 and TRBJ2-2; 7 bases agree with TRBD2. Germline loops: CDR1 LGHNT, CDR2 FRNRAP. The V and J ends lost 7 bases and 6 bases, in that order; junction bases with no gene match: 17. The CDR3 runs to 17 residues. CDR3 DNA: TGTGCTAGTGCCCAACAAAGAACAGCGGGATATCCCGGGGAGCTGTTTTTT. It specifies CASAQQRTAGYPGELFF.

The V gene is TRBV29-1, the J gene TRBJ2-5, with a tentative D call TRBD1 (6 bases). Germline V CDR1 and CDR2: SQVTM, ANQGSEA. The V end was cut by 4 bases, the J end by 5 bases, with 17 bases between. The CDR3 contains 14 residues. The CDR3 region is CSVGGGVGAETQYF. The CDR3, as DNA: TGCAGCGTTGGAGGGGGTGTGGGGGCGGAGACCCAGTACTTC.

The chain employs TRBV28 and TRBJ1-5; weak D call: TRBD1 (5 bases). Trimming shortened V by 6 bases and J by 3 bases, and 12 bases separated the two germline ends. Per the germline V gene, CDR1 is MDHEN and CDR2 is SYDVKM. The CDR3 has 14 residues. CDR3 sequence: CASSYRGYNQPQHF. CDR3 nucleotide sequence: TGTGCCAGCAGCTACCGGGGGTACAATCAGCCCCAGCATTTT.

The V call is TRBV1, the J call TRBJ2-1; the table names TRBD1, a call not compared with the DNA. TRBV1 constitutes a pseudogene. The CDR3 has 13 residues. CDR3 coding DNA: TGCGCCAGCAGCCAATACAGGGGGAATGAGCAGTTCTTC. Amino acids: CASSQYRGNEQFF.

V is TRBV19 and J is TRBJ2-1, with no clear D. V lost 10 bases and J 0 bases, leaving 13 bases between the germline ends. CDR1 is LNHDA and CDR2 is SQIVND in the germline V gene (reference sequence). This CDR3 contains 14 residues. CDR3: CATSVLSSYNEQFF. CDR3 in DNA: TGTGCCACCTCGGTCCTAAGCTCCTACAATGAGCAGTTCTTC.

V usage is TRBV6-8 and J usage is TRBJ2-5; no definite D call. Trimming shortened V by 5 bases and J by 9 bases, and 13 bases separated the two germline ends. Looked up from germline, CDR1 is MNHGY and CDR2 is SAAAGT. CDR3 length equals 12 residues. CDR3 in DNA: TGTGCCAGCAGTGAGGAACCCCCAGCCCAGTACTTC. Translation gives CASSEEPPAQYF.

The rearrangement uses TRBV29-1 and TRBJ2-3; D gene unclear. Germline assignment: CDR1 SQVTM and CDR2 ANQGSEA. Trimming removed 4 bases from V and 0 bases from J, with 5 bases in between. This CDR3 contains 12 residues. This CDR3 is CSVVPSTDTQYF. In DNA form, the CDR3 reads TGCAGCGTTGTACCCAGCACAGATACGCAGTATTTT.

The CDR3 DNA follows: TGTGCCAGCAGCTTAAGTCGAACAACTAATGAAAAACTGTTTTTT. This sequence encodes CASSLSRTTNEKLFF. This chain connects TRBV7-6 to TRBJ1-4; D is unresolved. Trimming removed 2 bases at V and 0 bases at J, with 7 bases between. The CDR3 contains 15 residues. CDR1 SGHVS and CDR2 FNYEAQ come from the germline V gene.

This sequence joins TRBV9 and TRBJ1-4, with D maybe TRBD1 (5 bases). Germline V lookup: CDR1 SGDLS, CDR2 YYNGEE. V shed 2 bases and J shed 2 bases, with 19 bases lying between them. The CDR3 has 18 residues. The CDR3 region has the DNA TGTGCCAGCAGCGTGAGCGTCGGGCCAGGGACGACTAATGAAAAACTGTTTTTT. It codes for CASSVSVGPGTTNEKLFF.

This clone is medium-sized in the sample. The rearrangement links TRBV28 to TRBJ2-1; 8 bases agree with TRBD2. Germline V lookup: CDR1 MDHEN, CDR2 SYDVKM. The J segment lost 2 bases and the V segment lost 5 bases, leaving 8 bases of the junction unmatched. The CDR3 runs to 16 residues. CDR3 amino acids: CASSDHSGIPYNEQFF. The CDR3 nucleotides are TGTGCCAGCAGTGACCATAGCGGGATCCCCTACAATGAGCAGTTCTTC.

V gene TRBV19 combines with J gene TRBJ2-1; 9 nucleotides line up with TRBD2. The germline gives CDR1 LNHDA, CDR2 SQIVND (reference sequence). The CDR3 runs to 14 residues. Germline trimming cut 9 bases from V and 6 bases from J; bases unmatched to any gene: 9. The CDR3 DNA reads as TGTGCCAGCCGCCTAGCGGGGCAGGTCAATGAGCAGTTCTTC. This encodes CASRLAGQVNEQFF.

This chain uses TRBV6-8 with TRBJ2-1; D possibly corresponds to TRBD2 (6 bases). Trimming removed 10 bases at V and 9 bases at J, with 19 bases between. Germline loops: CDR1 MNHGY, CDR2 SAAAGT. This CDR3 contains 13 residues. CDR3 sequence reads: CAISDGGIREQFF. The CDR3 region has the DNA TGTGCCATCAGCGACGGCGGGATACGTGAGCAGTTCTTC.

The V call is TRBV30, the J call TRBJ1-1; D may be TRBD1 (6 bases). Germline assignment: CDR1 GTSNPN and CDR2 SVGIG (reference sequence). The CDR3 has 12 residues. V lost 2 bases and J 8 bases, leaving 12 bases between the germline ends. In nucleotides, the CDR3 is TGTGCCTGGAGTAGCGGGGGCCTGGAAGCTTTCTTT. It specifies CAWSSGGLEAFF.

By sample fraction, this clone is large. A junction end diverges from the germline sequence, so it may reflect a read error. The genes are TRBV15 and TRBJ2-5; TRBD1 might be the D (6 bases). The CDR3 is 14 residues long. Germline CDR1 is LNHNV and CDR2 is YYDKDF (reference sequence). CDR3 sequence (DNA): TGTGCCACCAGTAGAGAAAGGGGGTATGAGACCCAGTACTTC. It codes for CATSRERGYETQYF.

J is TRBJ2-5 and V is TRBV29-1; 10 nucleotides line up with TRBD1. CDR3 size: 13 residues. Germline V gene lookup returns CDR1 SQVTM and CDR2 ANQGSEA. V lost 7 bases to trimming and J lost 7 bases; unmatched junction nucleotides: 9. As DNA, the CDR3 is TGCAGCGCAGGGACAGGGGATTATGGGACCCAGTACTTC. Its translation is CSAGTGDYGTQYF.

The gene calls are TRBV15 and TRBJ2-3; 8 positions match TRBD2. Germline CDR1 and CDR2: LNHNV and YYDKDF (reference sequence). Unmatched junction bases numbered 4, after V lost 1 base and J lost 7 bases. This CDR3 is 14 amino acids long. The CDR3 DNA follows: TGTGCCACCAGCAGAGCGGGAGGGGGGAATACGCAGTATTTT. Protein: CATSRAGGGNTQYF.

This clone was detected only a few times. J is TRBJ2-1 and V is TRBV19, with no clear D. The length of the CDR3 is 14 residues. The germline V gene has CDR1 LNHDA and CDR2 SQIVND (reference sequence). With 6 bases removed from V and 6 bases from J, the gap between germline ends came to 15 bases. In DNA form, the CDR3 reads TGTGCCAGTAGGGGTTTCACAACGGTCAATGAGCAGTTCTTC. Its protein is CASRGFTTVNEQFF.

The chain uses TRBV29-1 and TRBJ2-2; no clear D gene. Trimming left V 7 bases short and J 4 bases short, with 10 bases between. The CDR3 runs 12 residues. Germline values: CDR1 SQVTM, CDR2 ANQGSEA. This CDR3 reads CSARSATGELFF. The CDR3 bases are TGCAGCGCGCGGTCAGCCACCGGGGAGCTGTTTTTT.

This chain connects TRBV9 to TRBJ2-2; TRBD2 matches 7 bases. CDR1 is SGDLS and CDR2 is YYNGEE in the germline V gene. V lost 1 base to trimming and J lost 3 bases; unmatched junction nucleotides: 9. The CDR3 has 17 amino acids. CDR3 sequence reads: CASSVSAGTFDTGELFF. For the CDR3, the DNA is TGTGCCAGCAGCGTATCAGCGGGAACCTTCGACACCGGGGAGCTGTTTTTT.

This clone is termed medium-sized. The chain uses TRBV9 and TRBJ2-7, with D possibly being TRBD1 (5 bases). Germline loops: CDR1 SGDLS, CDR2 YYNGEE. V lost 5 bases and J lost 2, with 14 bases in between. The CDR3 has 14 residues. CDR3 in amino acids: CASSLLRQTYEQYF. CDR3 DNA sequence: TGTGCCAGCAGTCTCCTTCGACAGACCTACGAGCAGTACTTC.

The rearrangement uses TRBV18 and TRBJ2-2, with 7 bases that match TRBD1. The CDR3 is made up of 18 amino acids. Germline values: CDR1 KGHSH, CDR2 LQKENI. The junction had 7 bases not matched to a gene; V was cut back by 0 bases and J by 0 bases. Written as DNA, the CDR3 is TGTGCCAGCTCACCACCCCGGGACAGCATCGCGAACACCGGGGAGCTGTTTTTT. Protein product: CASSPPRDSIANTGELFF.

This clone was counted a few times. The rearrangement uses TRBV6-8 and TRBJ1-1; D may be TRBD1 (5 bases). V dropped 0 bases and J dropped 5 bases, with 13 bases sitting between them. Germline CDR1 reads MNHGY; CDR2 reads SAAAGT. CDR3 length: 15 amino acids. The CDR3 here is CASSYSVGATTEAFF. The CDR3, as DNA: TGTGCCAGCAGTTACTCGGTTGGGGCGACGACTGAAGCTTTCTTT.

By share of the sample, this clone is medium-sized. The CDR3 here is CASSRVAGEVETQYF. The CDR3 DNA sequence: TGCGCCAGCAGCCGGGTAGCGGGAGAGGTAGAGACCCAGTACTTC. This chain links TRBV23-1 with TRBJ2-5; 9 positions match TRBD2. TRBV23-1 is an open reading frame whose function is uncertain. This CDR3 spans 15 amino acids. The V and J ends lost 6 bases and 4 bases, in that order; junction bases with no gene match: 9.

This clone rates as medium-sized. The chain joins TRBV11-3 to TRBJ2-5; 8 nucleotides align to TRBD1. V lost 2 bases to trimming and J lost 4 bases; unmatched junction nucleotides: 6. The CDR3 totals 15 residues. Germline-derived CDR1 and CDR2 are SGHNT and YENEEA. Written as DNA, the CDR3 is TGTGCCAGCAGCTTACCGACAGGGGTAGGAGAGACCCAGTACTTC. It is translated as CASSLPTGVGETQYF.